This T cell receptor beta chain emerged from a study of PD-1 blockade in classical Hodgkin lymphoma. Using immunoSEQ multiplex PCR, the repertoire was profiled, and TCRdb retains in-frame clones only, with some absent. The sample lists 15,000 to 20,000 clones, 75% to 85% seen once, with 15% to 20% in the top ten. This CDR3 has 15 amino acids. Germline V gene lookup returns CDR1 SGHTA and CDR2 FQGNSA. V shed 2 bases and J shed 2 bases, with 7 bases lying between them. Every patient was affected by relapse after autologous stem cell transplantation, while exposure to brentuximab vedotin was not uniform. Best responses included complete response and partial response; otherwise, the best response was progressive disease.

Sequences were derived from peripheral blood mononuclear cells (PBMCs), sampled before the second cycle of nivolumab. V usage is TRBV7-2 and J usage is TRBJ2-6, with D uncertain. The TCR originated in a human donor with classical Hodgkin lymphoma. The CDR3 DNA reads as TGTGCCAGCAGCTTACAAGGTACTGGGGCCAACGTCCTGACTTTC. Protein: CASSLQGTGANVLTF.